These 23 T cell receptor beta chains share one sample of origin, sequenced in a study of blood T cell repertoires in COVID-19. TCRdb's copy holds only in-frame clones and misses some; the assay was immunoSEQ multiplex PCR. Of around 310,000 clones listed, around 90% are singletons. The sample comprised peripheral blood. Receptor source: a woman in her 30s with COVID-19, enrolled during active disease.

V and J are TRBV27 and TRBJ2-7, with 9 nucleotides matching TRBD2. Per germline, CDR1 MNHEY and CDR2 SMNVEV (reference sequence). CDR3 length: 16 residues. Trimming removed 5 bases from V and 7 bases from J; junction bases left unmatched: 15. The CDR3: CASSPIRLADPWEQYF. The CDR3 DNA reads TGTGCCAGCAGTCCCATCCGACTAGCGGATCCGTGGGAGCAGTACTTC.

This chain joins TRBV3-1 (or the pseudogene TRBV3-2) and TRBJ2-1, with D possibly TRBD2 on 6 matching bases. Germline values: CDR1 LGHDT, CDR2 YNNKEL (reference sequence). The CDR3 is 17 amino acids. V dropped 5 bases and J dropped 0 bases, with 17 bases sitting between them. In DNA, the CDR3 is TGTGCCAGCAGCGATAGAAGCGGGCCGACCTCCTACAATGAGCAGTTCTTC. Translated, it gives CASSDRSGPTSYNEQFF.

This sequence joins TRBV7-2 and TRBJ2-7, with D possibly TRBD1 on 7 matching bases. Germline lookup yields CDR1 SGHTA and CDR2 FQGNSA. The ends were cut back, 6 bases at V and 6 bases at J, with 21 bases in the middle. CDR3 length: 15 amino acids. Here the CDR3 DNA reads TGTGCCAGCAGTCGTGCCGGACCCCAGGGGGGCGAGCAGTACTTC. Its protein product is CASSRAGPQGGEQYF.

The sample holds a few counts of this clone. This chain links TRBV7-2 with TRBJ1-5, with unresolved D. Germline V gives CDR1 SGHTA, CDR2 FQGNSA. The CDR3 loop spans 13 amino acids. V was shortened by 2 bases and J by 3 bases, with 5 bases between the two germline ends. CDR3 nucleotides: TGTGCCAGCAGCTTATCAGACAATCAGCCCCAGCATTTT. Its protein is CASSLSDNQPQHF.

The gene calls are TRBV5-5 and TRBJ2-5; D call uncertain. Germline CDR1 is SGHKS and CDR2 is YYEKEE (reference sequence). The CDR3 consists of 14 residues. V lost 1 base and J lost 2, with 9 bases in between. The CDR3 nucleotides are TGTGCCAGCAGCTTGCTTCCAGGACAAGAGACCCAGTACTTC. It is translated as CASSLLPGQETQYF.

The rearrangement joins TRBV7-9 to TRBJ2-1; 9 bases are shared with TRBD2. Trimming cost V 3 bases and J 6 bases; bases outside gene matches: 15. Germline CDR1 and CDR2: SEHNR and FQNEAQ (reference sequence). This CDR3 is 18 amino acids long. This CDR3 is CASSLRAAAGGPSNEQFF. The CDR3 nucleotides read TGTGCCAGCAGCTTGAGGGCTGCGGCGGGAGGGCCCTCCAATGAGCAGTTCTTC.

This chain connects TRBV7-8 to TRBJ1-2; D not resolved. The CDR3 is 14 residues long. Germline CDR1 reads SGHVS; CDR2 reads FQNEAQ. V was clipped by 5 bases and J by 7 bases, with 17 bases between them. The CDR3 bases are TGTGCCAGCAGCCGAGACAATTACAACGCTGGCTACACCTTC. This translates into CASSRDNYNAGYTF. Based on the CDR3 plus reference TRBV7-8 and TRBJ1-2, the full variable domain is GAGVSQSPRYKVAKRGQDVALRCDPISGHVSLFWYQQALGQGPEFLTYFQNEAQLDKSGLPSDRFFAERPEGSVSTLKIQRTQQEDSAVYLCASSRDNYNAGYTFGSGTRLTVV.

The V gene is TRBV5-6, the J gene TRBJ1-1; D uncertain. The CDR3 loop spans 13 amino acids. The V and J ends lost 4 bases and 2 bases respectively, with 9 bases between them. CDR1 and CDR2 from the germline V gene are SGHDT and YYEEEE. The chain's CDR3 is CASSTGPNTEAFF. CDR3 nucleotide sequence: TGTGCCAGCAGCACGGGTCCTAACACTGAAGCTTTCTTT.

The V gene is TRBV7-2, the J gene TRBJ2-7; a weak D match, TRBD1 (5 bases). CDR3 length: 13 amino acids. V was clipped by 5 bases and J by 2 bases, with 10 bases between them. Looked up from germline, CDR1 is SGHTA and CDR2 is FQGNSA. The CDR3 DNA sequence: TGTGCCAGCAGCCTCAGGGCCCCCTACGAGCAGTACTTC. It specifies CASSLRAPYEQYF.

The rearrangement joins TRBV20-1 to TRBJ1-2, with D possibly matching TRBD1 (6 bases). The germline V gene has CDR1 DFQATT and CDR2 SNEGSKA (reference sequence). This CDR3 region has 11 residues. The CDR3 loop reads CSGRGADGYTF. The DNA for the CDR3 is TGCAGCGGCCGGGGGGCGGATGGCTACACCTTC.

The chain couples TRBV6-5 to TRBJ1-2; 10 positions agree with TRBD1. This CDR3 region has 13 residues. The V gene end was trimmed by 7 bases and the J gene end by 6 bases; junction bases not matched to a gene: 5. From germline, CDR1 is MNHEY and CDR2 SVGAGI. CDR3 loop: CASIRTGGNGYTF. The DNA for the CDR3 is TGTGCCAGCATTAGGACAGGGGGAAATGGCTACACCTTC.

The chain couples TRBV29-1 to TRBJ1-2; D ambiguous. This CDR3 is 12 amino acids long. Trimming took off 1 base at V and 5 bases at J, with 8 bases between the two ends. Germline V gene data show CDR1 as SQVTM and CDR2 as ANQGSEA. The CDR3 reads CSVEGAEYGYTF. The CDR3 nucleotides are TGCAGCGTTGAAGGGGCCGAATATGGCTACACCTTC.

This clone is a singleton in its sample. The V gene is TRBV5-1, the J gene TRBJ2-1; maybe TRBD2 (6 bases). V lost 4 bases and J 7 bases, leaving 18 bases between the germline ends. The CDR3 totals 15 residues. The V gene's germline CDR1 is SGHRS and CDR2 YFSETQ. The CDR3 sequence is CASSLLAGNYNEQFF. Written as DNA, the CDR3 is TGCGCCAGCAGCCTGCTGGCGGGAAATTATAATGAGCAGTTCTTC.

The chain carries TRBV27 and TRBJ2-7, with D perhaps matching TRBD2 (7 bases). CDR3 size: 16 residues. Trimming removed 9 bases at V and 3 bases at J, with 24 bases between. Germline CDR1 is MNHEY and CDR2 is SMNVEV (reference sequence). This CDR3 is CASGKGGTYYGYEQYF. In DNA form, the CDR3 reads TGTGCCAGTGGAAAGGGGGGGACCTATTATGGCTACGAGCAGTACTTC.

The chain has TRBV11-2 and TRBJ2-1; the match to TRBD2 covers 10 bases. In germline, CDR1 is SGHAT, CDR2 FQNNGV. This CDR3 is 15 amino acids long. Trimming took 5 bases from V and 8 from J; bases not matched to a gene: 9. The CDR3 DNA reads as TGTGCCAGCAGCGAGCTAGCGGGAGCATCCGATGAGCAGTTCTTC. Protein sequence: CASSELAGASDEQFF. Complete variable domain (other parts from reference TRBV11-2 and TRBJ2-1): EAGVAQSPRYKIIEKRQSVAFWCNPISGHATLYWYQQILGQGPKLLIQFQNNGVVDDSQLPKDRFSAERLKGVDSTLKIQPAKLEDSAVYLCASSELAGASDEQFFGPGTRLTVL.

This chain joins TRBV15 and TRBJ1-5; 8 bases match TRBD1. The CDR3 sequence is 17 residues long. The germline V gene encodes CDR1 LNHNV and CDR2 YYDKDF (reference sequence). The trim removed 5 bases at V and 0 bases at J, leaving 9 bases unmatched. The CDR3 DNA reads TGTGCCACCAGCGGATCCCGGGACAGGAATAGCAATCAGCCCCAGCATTTT. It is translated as CATSGSRDRNSNQPQHF.

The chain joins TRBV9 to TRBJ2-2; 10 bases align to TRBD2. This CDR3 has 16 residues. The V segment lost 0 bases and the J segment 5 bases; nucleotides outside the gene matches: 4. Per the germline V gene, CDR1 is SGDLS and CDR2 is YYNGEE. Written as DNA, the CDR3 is TGTGCCAGCAGCGTAGGGATAGCGGGAGGAACCGGGGAGCTGTTTTTT. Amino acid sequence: CASSVGIAGGTGELFF. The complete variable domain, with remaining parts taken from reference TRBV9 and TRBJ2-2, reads DSGVTQTPKHLITATGQRVTLRCSPRSGDLSVYWYQQSLDQGLQFLIQYYNGEERAKGNILERFSAQQFPDLHSELNLSSLELGDSALYFCASSVGIAGGTGELFFGEGSRLTVL.

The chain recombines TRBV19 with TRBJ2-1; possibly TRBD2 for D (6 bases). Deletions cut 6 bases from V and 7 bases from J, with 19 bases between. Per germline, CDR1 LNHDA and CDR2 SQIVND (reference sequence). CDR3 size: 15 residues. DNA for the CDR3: TGTGCCAGTAGCCCGCGAGGAGGAGGGGTTAATGAGCAGTTCTTC. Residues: CASSPRGGGVNEQFF.

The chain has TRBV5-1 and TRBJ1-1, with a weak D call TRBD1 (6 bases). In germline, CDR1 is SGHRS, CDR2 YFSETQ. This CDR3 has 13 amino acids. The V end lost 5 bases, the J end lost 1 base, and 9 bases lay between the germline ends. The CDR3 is CASRQQGNTEAFF. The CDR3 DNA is TGCGCCAGCAGACAACAGGGGAACACTGAAGCTTTCTTT.

The CDR3 nucleotides are TGTGCCAGCAGTCCCGGACTAGCGGGAGACTTTCACGAGCAGTACTTC. Translation: CASSPGLAGDFHEQYF. The V and J genes are TRBV28 and TRBJ2-7, with 13 positions matching TRBD2. Per the germline V gene, CDR1 is MDHEN and CDR2 is SYDVKM. The CDR3 consists of 16 residues. Trimming took 5 bases from V and 5 from J; bases not matched to a gene: 9. Variable domain in full (rest from reference TRBV28 and TRBJ2-7): DVKVTQSSRYLVKRTGEKVFLECVQDMDHENMFWYRQDPGLGLRLIYFSYDVKMKEKGDIPEGYSVSREKKERFSLILESASTNQTSMYLCASSPGLAGDFHEQYFGPGTRLTVT.

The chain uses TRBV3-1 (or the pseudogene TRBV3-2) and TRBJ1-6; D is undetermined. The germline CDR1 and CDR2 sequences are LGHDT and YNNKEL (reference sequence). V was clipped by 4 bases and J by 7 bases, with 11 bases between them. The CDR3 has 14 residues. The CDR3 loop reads CASSLKMTNSPLHF. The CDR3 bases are TGTGCCAGCAGCCTCAAGATGACAAATTCACCCCTCCACTTT.

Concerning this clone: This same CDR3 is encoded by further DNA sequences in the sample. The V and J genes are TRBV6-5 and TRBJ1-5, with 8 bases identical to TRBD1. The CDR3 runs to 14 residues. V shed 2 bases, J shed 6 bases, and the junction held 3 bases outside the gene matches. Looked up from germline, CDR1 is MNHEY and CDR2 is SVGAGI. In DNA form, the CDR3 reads TGTGCCAGCAGTTACGGAACAGGGGGTCAGCCCCAGCATTTT. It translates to CASSYGTGGQPQHF.

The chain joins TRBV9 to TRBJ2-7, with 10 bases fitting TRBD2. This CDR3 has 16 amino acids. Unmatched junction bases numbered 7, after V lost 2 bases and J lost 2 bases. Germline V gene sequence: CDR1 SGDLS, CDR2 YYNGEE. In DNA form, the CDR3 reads TGTGCCAGCAGCGTCCGTAAACTAGCGGGGACCTACGAGCAGTACTTC. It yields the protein CASSVRKLAGTYEQYF.